This T cell receptor beta chain was found in a study of blood T cell repertoires in COVID-19. Study as a whole: COVID-19 samples, acute and convalescent, were from the United States, Italy and Spain.

Assay: immunoSEQ multiplex PCR; the TCRdb copy retains only in-frame clones and omits some. The sample comprises a few hundred thousand clones, 75% to 95% of which are singletons, and approximately 2.5% rests with the top ten. Seattle researchers signed up patients amid active infection and tracked them longitudinally. CDR3 length equals 17 residues. Germline CDR1 reads LGHNT; CDR2 reads FRNRAP. After removal of 7 bases from V and 0 bases from J, the junction contained 11 bases not matched to a gene. Sequencing input: peripheral blood. The V call is TRBV12-5, the J call TRBJ1-4; 7 bases map to TRBD1. The TCR comes from a person aged 18-29 years with COVID-19, enrolled during active disease. Written as DNA, the CDR3 is TGTGCTAGTGCCTGGGGAGGACAGGCGGCAACTAATGAAAAACTGTTTTTT. The encoded protein is CASAWGGQAATNEKLFF.